Presented here are 8 T cell receptor beta chains from one specimen sequenced in a study of blood T cell repertoires in COVID-19. Clones were read by immunoSEQ multiplex PCR, and TCRdb kept only the in-frame ones, dropping some. Of approximately 170,000 clones in the sample, 65% to 80% are singletons; the top ten hold 9.5% to 15%. The sequencing input was peripheral blood. The receptors come from a woman aged 45-65 years with acute or convalescent COVID-19.

The chain combines TRBV14 with TRBJ1-1; D might be TRBD1 (5 bases). This CDR3 is 13 amino acids long. Germline V CDR1 and CDR2: SGHDN, FVKESK. Trimming took 6 bases from V and 5 from J, leaving 13 bases between them. CDR3 sequence: CASSPGGKTEAFF. CDR3 bases: TGTGCCAGCAGTCCCGGGGGGAAGACTGAAGCTTTCTTT.

The V and J genes are TRBV5-5 and TRBJ2-7; TRBD1 matches 7 bases. Germline lookup yields CDR1 SGHKS and CDR2 YYEKEE (reference sequence). V shed 4 bases and J 0 bases; nucleotides not matched to a gene: 4. This CDR3 region has 14 residues. The CDR3 loop is CASSTGVRSYEQYF. The DNA for the CDR3 is TGTGCCAGCAGCACAGGGGTCCGCTCCTACGAGCAGTACTTC. Based on the CDR3 plus reference TRBV5-5 and TRBJ2-7, the full variable domain is DAGVTQSPTHLIKTRGQQVTLRCSPISGHKSVSWYQQVLGQGPQFIFQYYEKEERGRGNFPDRFSARQFPNYSSELNVNALLLGDSALYLCASSTGVRSYEQYFGPGTRLTVT.

This clone was detected only once. The chain joins TRBV28 to TRBJ1-6; 11 nucleotides align to TRBD1. Germline V lookup: CDR1 MDHEN, CDR2 SYDVKM. V lost 6 bases to trimming and J lost 10 bases; unmatched junction nucleotides: 8. CDR3 length: 15 amino acids. As DNA, the CDR3 is TGTGCCAGCAGGTGGACAGGGGGCGTAGGGTCACCCCTCCACTTT. Protein product: CASRWTGGVGSPLHF. Together with reference TRBV28 and TRBJ1-6, the CDR3 gives the full variable domain: DVKVTQSSRYLVKRTGEKVFLECVQDMDHENMFWYRQDPGLGLRLIYFSYDVKMKEKGDIPEGYSVSREKKERFSLILESASTNQTSMYLCASRWTGGVGSPLHFGNGTRLTVT.

The chain employs TRBV19 and TRBJ2-4, with 7 bases aligning to TRBD2. The J segment lost 3 bases and the V segment lost 7 bases, leaving 15 bases of the junction unmatched. The germline gives CDR1 LNHDA, CDR2 SQIVND (reference sequence). This CDR3 is 17 amino acids long. The CDR3 here is CASTQSWGGMDKNIQYF. CDR3 nucleotide sequence: TGTGCCAGTACTCAGTCTTGGGGGGGGATGGACAAAAACATTCAGTACTTC.

The CDR3 reads CAWRGDIGSMNTEAFF. DNA of the CDR3: TGTGCCTGGAGAGGGGACATTGGAAGTATGAACACTGAAGCTTTCTTT. The chain joins TRBV30 to TRBJ1-1, with D perhaps matching TRBD1 (6 bases). The CDR3 spans 16 residues. The germline V and J ends were trimmed by 3 bases and 0 bases, with 17 bases remaining between them. Germline CDR1 GTSNPN, CDR2 SVGIG (reference sequence).

This clone was seen a few times. The chain employs TRBV5-1 and TRBJ1-2; maybe TRBD1 (5 bases). Germline V gene data show CDR1 as SGHRS and CDR2 as YFSETQ. The V end was cut by 5 bases, the J end by 2 bases, with 10 bases between. This CDR3 has 13 residues. Written as DNA, the CDR3 is TGCGCCAGCAGTCAGGGCCCCAACTATGGCTACACCTTC. The encoded protein is CASSQGPNYGYTF.

This clone occurred once. V is TRBV30 and J is TRBJ2-7; D call uncertain. V was cut by 0 bases and J by 2 bases, with 20 bases left in between. Germline V gene lookup returns CDR1 GTSNPN and CDR2 SVGIG (reference sequence). The CDR3 covers 17 residues. CDR3 amino acids: CAWSVIWYTDSAYEQYF. As DNA, the CDR3 is TGTGCCTGGAGTGTAATCTGGTATACCGACTCAGCCTACGAGCAGTACTTC.

The table lists this clone with a count of one. The V and J genes are TRBV23-1 and TRBJ2-7; TRBD1 matches at 11 bases. TRBV23-1 is designated an ORF whose function remains uncertain. Trimming took 4 bases from V and 3 from J; bases not matched to a gene: 8. There are 16 residues in the CDR3. DNA of the CDR3: TGCGCCAGCAGTCGGTCAACCGGGACAGGGGGCTACGAGCAGTACTTC. It yields the protein CASSRSTGTGGYEQYF.